The following is a T cell receptor beta chain sequence with its context. The data were taken from a study of radiotherapy plus CTLA-4 blockade in lung cancer. Chemo-refractory metastatic non-small-cell lung cancer patients received focal radiation with ipilimumab CTLA-4 blockade. Germline loops: CDR1 SGHDN, CDR2 FVKESK. With 4 bases clipped from V and 5 bases from J, the junction kept 4 bases outside the gene matches. CDR3 length equals 14 residues. Sequenced by immunoSEQ multiplex PCR; TCRdb stores in-frame clones only, minus some. The sample includes about 51,000 clones, around 75% seen only once; the top ten take 7.5% to 9.5%.

The sample consisted of peripheral blood, taken from a patient treated with radiotherapy plus ipilimumab. The clonotype was recovered from a human donor with non-small cell lung cancer who had a complete response to radiotherapy plus ipilimumab. The V and J genes are TRBV14 and TRBJ1-2; 10 positions match TRBD1. CDR3 nucleotides: TGTGCCAGCAGCCTAAGGGACAGGGGTTATGGCTACACCTTC. It codes for CASSLRDRGYGYTF.